This T cell receptor (beta chain) was identified in a study of T cells after yellow fever vaccination. Study results and limitations: Weaker in magnitude, the secondary response showed a faster peak on day 5 versus 15. Highly abundant clonotypes carried over from the bulk population could end up in FACS-sorted repertoires as contaminants.

Per the germline V gene, CDR1 is MGHRA and CDR2 is YSYEKL. CDR3 length: 15 residues. The V and J ends lost 1 base and 5 bases respectively, with 13 bases between them. The authors made TCR cDNA by 5'RACE template switching, adding a universal primer site and UMIs. TCRdb passed the 5' RACE reads through MiXCR, listing each CDR3 protein once. The repertoire holds about 310,000 distinct CDR3 sequences, around 4% seen once, with 20% to 30% in the top ten. The table lists this clonotype with a few counts. Its target is unknown. The sample was PBMCs, taken on the day of the yellow fever booster vaccination. The chain has TRBV4-1 and TRBJ2-3; D is unclear. This receptor was obtained from a man aged 18 to 35 who received the YFV17D yellow fever vaccine. In nucleotides, the CDR3 is TGCGCCAGCAGCCAAGGAAGGGTCTTTCTAGATACGCAGTATTTT. It is translated as CASSQGRVFLDTQYF.